A selection of T cell receptor beta chains follows, all from one sample in a study of blood T cells in healthy people across ages. TCRdb re-analysed the 5' RACE reads in MiXCR, keeping a single row per CDR3 protein. The sample has approximately 1.5 million distinct CDR3 sequences, about 35% seen once. Sequenced input: blood. These receptors were obtained from a woman in her 30s in good health. The CDR3 runs from the conserved cysteine through the conserved F or W. D genes are given only for firm matches. Only some rows state a clone size, as once, few, many or a class for expanded clones.

V gene	D gene	J gene	clone size	CDR3 protein	CDR3 DNA
TRBV2	-	TRBJ1-2	-	CASSDIPTYGYTF	TGTGCCAGCAGTGATATTCCCACCTATGGCTACACCTTC
TRBV5-4	TRBD1	TRBJ2-3	-	CASSSPRDRDGDTQYF	TGTGCCAGCAGCTCACCCCGGGACAGGGATGGGGATACGCAGTATTTT
TRBV6-2/TRBV6-3	-	TRBJ2-7	-	CASGLGGPYEQYF	TGTGCCAGCGGATTGGGGGGACCCTACGAGCAGTACTTC
TRBV5-6	-	TRBJ1-2	few	CASSQISSFYGYTF	TGTGCCAGCAGTCAAATCTCGAGTTTTTATGGCTACACCTTC
TRBV6-1	TRBD2	TRBJ2-5	many	CASSEGLAGVETQYF	TGTGCCAGCAGTGAGGGACTAGCGGGAGTGGAGACCCAGTACTTC
TRBV4-1	-	TRBJ2-3	many	CASSRDFGTDTQYF	TGCGCCAGCAGCCGGGACTTTGGGACAGATACGCAGTATTTT
TRBV28	TRBD2	TRBJ2-3	few	CASSLAGLAAITDTQYF	TGTGCCAGCAGTTTAGCGGGACTAGCGGCGATCACAGATACGCAGTATTTT
TRBV20-1	TRBD2	TRBJ2-2	-	CSARSGDSNTGELFF	TGCAGTGCTAGGAGCGGGGACTCGAACACCGGGGAGCTGTTTTTT
TRBV5-5	-	TRBJ2-6	many	CASSRTRTVSSGANVLTF	TGTGCCAGCAGCAGGACCCGGACAGTTAGCTCTGGGGCCAACGTCCTGACTTTC
TRBV20-1	TRBD1	TRBJ2-7	-	CSARVISSGTGPYNEQYF	TGCAGTGCTAGAGTTATATCTTCTGGGACAGGGCCTTACAATGAGCAGTACTTC
TRBV3-1	-	TRBJ2-5	few	CASSQPSPGPPIETQYF	TGTGCCAGCAGCCAGCCCAGTCCCGGTCCTCCGATAGAGACCCAGTACTTC
TRBV7-3	TRBD2	TRBJ2-1	few	CASSLTGGLAGWDEQFF	TGTGCCAGCAGCTTAACGGGAGGCCTAGCGGGATGGGATGAGCAGTTCTTC
TRBV14	-	TRBJ2-4	-	CASSHRPAAGAQLAKNIQYF	TGTGCCAGCAGCCACCGACCTGCGGCAGGGGCCCAGCTAGCCAAAAACATTCAGTACTTC
TRBV30	TRBD1	TRBJ1-5	-	CAWSFGQGAFQPQHF	TGTGCCTGGAGCTTCGGACAGGGGGCTTTCCAGCCCCAGCATTTT
TRBV4-1	TRBD1	TRBJ1-1	-	CASTTADTGGTEAFF	TGCGCCAGCACCACTGCGGATACAGGGGGCACTGAAGCTTTCTTT
TRBV10-3	-	TRBJ2-3	many	CAISEPTEGTGFYTDTQYF	TGTGCCATCAGTGAACCTACCGAAGGGACGGGGTTTTACACAGATACGCAGTATTTT
TRBV9	-	TRBJ2-3	few	CASSAGTGVGDTQYF	TGTGCCAGCAGCGCCGGGACGGGGGTGGGAGATACGCAGTATTTT
TRBV15	-	TRBJ1-1	-	CATSRDTGAWTEAFF	TGTGCCACCAGCAGAGATACGGGGGCGTGGACTGAAGCTTTCTTT
TRBV30	-	TRBJ2-7	few	CAWSLYSSDEQYF	TGTGCCTGGAGCCTGTATAGCTCTGACGAGCAGTACTTC
TRBV7-9	-	TRBJ2-1	-	CASSSPGGVEQFF	TGTGCCAGCAGCTCCCCCGGCGGGGTTGAGCAGTTCTTC
TRBV6-5	TRBD1	TRBJ1-2	-	CASTSGQGNYGYTF	TGTGCCAGCACTTCGGGACAGGGCAACTATGGCTACACCTTC
TRBV4-1	-	TRBJ2-7	many	CASSQTPNGAYEQYF	TGCGCCAGCAGCCAAACACCCAACGGAGCCTACGAGCAGTACTTC
TRBV30	-	TRBJ1-1	-	CAWSVIGGDAFF	TGTGCCTGGAGTGTAATCGGGGGTGACGCTTTCTTT
TRBV18	-	TRBJ2-7	few	CASVTRGVFAYEQYF	TGTGCCAGCGTAACCCGGGGTGTTTTCGCCTACGAGCAGTACTTC
TRBV30	TRBD1	TRBJ1-1	-	CAQKGTGKGANTEAFF	TGTGCCCAAAAAGGAACCGGAAAGGGGGCAAACACTGAAGCTTTCTTT
TRBV9	TRBD1	TRBJ2-7	-	CASSDGQGKGYEQYF	TGTGCCAGCAGCGACGGACAGGGGAAGGGGTACGAGCAGTACTTC
TRBV5-1	TRBD2	TRBJ2-7	-	CASSFVAGGLPEQYF	TGCGCCAGCAGCTTTGTAGCGGGAGGCCTGCCTGAGCAGTACTTC
TRBV29-1	TRBD2	TRBJ2-3	-	CSVGGPSGGTISTDTQYF	TGCAGCGTTGGCGGTCCTAGCGGGGGGACTATTAGCACAGATACGCAGTATTTT
TRBV14	-	TRBJ1-4	-	CASSQSVGAYNEKLFF	TGTGCCAGCAGCCAATCTGTGGGGGCCTATAATGAAAAACTGTTTTTT
TRBV9	TRBD2	TRBJ2-3	-	CASSFRGASGRGSDTQYF	TGTGCCAGCAGCTTCCGAGGGGCTAGCGGGAGAGGGTCAGATACGCAGTATTTT
TRBV3-1	-	TRBJ2-3	many	CASSRDPVWNTQYF	TGTGCCAGCAGCCGGGACCCCGTTTGGAATACGCAGTATTTT
TRBV2	-	TRBJ1-2	-	CAGSAGYGYTF	TGTGCCGGCAGTGCAGGGTATGGCTACACCTTC
TRBV20-1	TRBD1	TRBJ1-1	-	CSARSPGQKTEAFF	TGCAGTGCTAGGAGCCCGGGACAGAAAACTGAAGCTTTCTTT
TRBV5-1	-	TRBJ2-7	-	CASSPSGEAYEQYF	TGCGCCAGCAGCCCCTCCGGGGAGGCCTACGAGCAGTACTTC
TRBV27	-	TRBJ2-4	few	CASSPEGIKNIQYF	TGTGCCAGCAGCCCCGAGGGGATTAAAAACATTCAGTACTTC
TRBV9	-	TRBJ2-1	few	CASSPLPDWLGEQFF	TGTGCCAGCAGCCCCCTCCCGGACTGGTTGGGTGAGCAGTTCTTC
TRBV4-1	-	TRBJ2-2	once	CASSQEETRRAGELFF	TGCGCCAGCAGCCAAGAAGAAACGAGGAGAGCCGGGGAGCTGTTTTTT
TRBV7-9	-	TRBJ2-7	-	CASSLVAVEGGARYEQYF	TGTGCCAGCAGCTTAGTGGCGGTCGAAGGTGGGGCCCGGTACGAGCAGTACTTC
TRBV5-1	TRBD2	TRBJ2-1	few	CASSLRLAGGINNEQFF	TGCGCCAGCAGCTTGCGACTAGCGGGGGGGATCAACAATGAGCAGTTCTTC
TRBV10-2	TRBD2	TRBJ2-1	-	CASSEWGLAGAQNEQFF	TGCGCCAGCAGTGAGTGGGGACTAGCGGGGGCTCAGAATGAGCAGTTCTTC
TRBV20-1	TRBD2	TRBJ2-6	few	CSARDSLAGDGGANVLTF	TGCAGTGCTAGAGATTCACTAGCGGGAGACGGTGGGGCCAACGTCCTGACTTTC
TRBV7-2	TRBD2	TRBJ2-1	-	CASSLAGGDYNEQFF	TGTGCCAGCAGCTTAGCGGGGGGGGATTACAATGAGCAGTTCTTC
TRBV5-5	-	TRBJ1-4	few	CASSRQQLQTNEKLFF	TGTGCCAGCAGCCGCCAACAGTTGCAAACTAATGAAAAACTGTTTTTT
TRBV28	TRBD1	TRBJ2-2	-	CASSLQRTGSGELFF	TGTGCCAGCAGTTTGCAAAGGACAGGGTCCGGGGAGCTGTTTTTT
TRBV20-1	-	TRBJ2-3	-	CSARVSGPLLDTQYF	TGCAGTGCTAGAGTATCGGGACCTCTGTTAGATACGCAGTATTTT
TRBV27	-	TRBJ2-5	-	CASSLWAGRETQYF	TGTGCCAGCAGTTTATGGGCGGGAAGGGAGACCCAGTACTTC
TRBV7-2	TRBD2	TRBJ2-4	-	CASSLSLAGYKNIQYF	TGTGCCAGCAGCTTAAGCCTAGCGGGGTACAAAAACATTCAGTACTTC
TRBV5-1	-	TRBJ2-1	-	CASSDRADYNEQFF	TGCGCCAGCAGCGACCGGGCAGACTACAATGAGCAGTTCTTC
TRBV9	TRBD1	TRBJ1-6	-	CASSGGGGGSNSPLHF	TGTGCCAGCAGCGGGGGGGGAGGGGGCTCGAATTCACCCCTCCACTTT
TRBV28	-	TRBJ2-5	-	CASSSPLQNQETQYF	TGTGCCAGCAGTTCCCCGTTACAGAACCAAGAGACCCAGTACTTC
TRBV5-6	TRBD2	TRBJ2-1	few	CASSLGGSGVEQFF	TGTGCCAGCAGCTTGGGCGGGAGCGGAGTTGAGCAGTTCTTC
TRBV2	TRBD2	TRBJ2-7	-	CASSEAAGGLEQYF	TGTGCCAGCAGTGAAGCGGCGGGAGGGCTCGAGCAGTACTTC
TRBV10-3	TRBD1	TRBJ2-6	-	CAISGGQGPNVLTF	TGTGCCATCAGTGGGGGACAGGGTCCCAACGTCCTGACTTTC
TRBV3-1	-	TRBJ1-1	-	CASSQRDSGSEAFF	TGTGCCAGCAGCCAAAGGGACTCCGGGTCTGAAGCTTTCTTT
TRBV10-3	-	TRBJ1-1	-	CATSDPGREDTEAFF	TGTGCCACCAGTGATCCCGGCAGGGAGGACACTGAAGCTTTCTTT
TRBV20-1	TRBD1	TRBJ1-2	-	CSARPGQHYGYTF	TGCAGTGCTAGGCCGGGACAGCACTATGGCTACACCTTC